These 17 T cell receptor beta chains were all obtained from the same sample, sequenced in a study of T-cell memory formation after mild COVID-19. TCRdb re-derived calls from the 5' RACE reads in MiXCR, one entry per CDR3 protein. The data contain under 450,000 distinct CDR3 sequences, 20% to 25% of them singletons. The sequencing input was PBMCs or a T cell subset sorted from them (not recorded which). The source of these receptors is a man aged 18 to 30 who had mild COVID-19 (a few samples of this study predate the infection). Cell type and time point are not known.

The rearrangement links TRBV11-2 to TRBJ2-1, with 9 bases matching TRBD2. J was trimmed by 5 bases and V by 7 bases; bases with no gene match: 9. This CDR3 comprises 15 residues. The germline V gene encodes CDR1 SGHAT and CDR2 FQNNGV. DNA for the CDR3: TGTGCCAGCATCCCTGGAGCGGGGGGCCACAATGAGCAGTTCTTC. Translating gives CASIPGAGGHNEQFF.

This clonotype was observed a few times. The chain links TRBV7-9 to TRBJ1-1, with D hard to call. The CDR3 loop spans 15 amino acids. Germline lookup yields CDR1 SEHNR and CDR2 FQNEAQ (reference sequence). V lost 1 base to trimming and J lost 1 base, with 10 bases between them. The CDR3 coding sequence is TGTGCCAGCAGCTTAGAGGCCGCACCGAACACTGAAGCTTTCTTT. Amino acids: CASSLEAAPNTEAFF.

Ten or more counts support this clonotype. V is TRBV6-1 and J is TRBJ2-7; D gene ambiguous. The germline V gene encodes CDR1 MNHNS and CDR2 SASEGT. The CDR3 is 14 amino acids. The V gene lost 0 bases and the J gene lost 1 base, with 7 bases spanning the gap. The CDR3 nucleotides read TGTGCCAGCAGTGAAGCGGGCGGATCCTACGAGCAGTACGTC. It specifies CASSEAGGSYEQYV.

This clonotype occurred a few times. The genes are TRBV7-2 and TRBJ2-5; perhaps D is TRBD1 or TRBD2 (5 bases each). CDR1 and CDR2 (germline): SGHTA, FQGNSA. CDR3 length: 16 residues. V shed 5 bases and J shed 1 base, with 17 bases lying between them. The chain's CDR3 is CASSNTGAVRQETQYF. The CDR3 DNA follows: TGTGCCAGCAGCAATACCGGGGCGGTACGCCAAGAGACCCAGTACTTC.

A few counts support this clonotype. DNA for the CDR3: TGTGCCAGCAGCCTTTTCTTGGGCACTGAAGCTTTCTTT. Its translation is CASSLFLGTEAFF. This chain links TRBV2 with TRBJ1-1; no clear D gene. This CDR3 is 13 amino acids long. Germline V gene data show CDR1 as SNHLY and CDR2 as FYNNEI. Between the trimmed V and J ends, which lost 6 bases and 4 bases, there was a span of 12 bases.

This clonotype was counted at least ten times. The chain carries TRBV10-2 and TRBJ2-7, with D hard to call. The CDR3 spans 11 residues. V lost 3 bases and J 6 bases, leaving 6 bases between the germline ends. Germline-derived CDR1 and CDR2 are WSHSY and SAAADI. The CDR3 sequence is CASSEGSEQYV. The CDR3 nucleotides are TGCGCCAGCAGTGAAGGTAGCGAGCAGTACGTC.

This clonotype has just a few counts. This rearrangement joins TRBV28 to TRBJ2-5; 8 bases are a match to TRBD1. Germline CDR1 MDHEN, CDR2 SYDVKM. This CDR3 is built from 17 residues. The V segment lost 2 bases and the J segment 4 bases; nucleotides outside the gene matches: 12. CDR3 DNA sequence: TGTGCCAGCAGTTTAGGAAGGGGCAGGGGGCGCGGAGAGACCCAGTACTTC. It yields the protein CASSLGRGRGRGETQYF.

CDR3 residues: CANRDQDTQYF. The CDR3 nucleotides are TGTGCCAACCGGGACCAAGATACGCAGTATTTT. The J gene is TRBJ2-3, the V gene TRBV4-2; D may match TRBD1 or TRBD2 (5 bases each). This CDR3 has 11 residues. The V end lost 10 bases, the J end lost 5 bases, and 10 bases lay between the germline ends. Germline V CDR1 and CDR2: LGHNA, YNFKEQ.

This chain connects TRBV20-1 to TRBJ2-7; D is unresolved. The CDR3 length is 13 residues. CDR1 and CDR2 (germline): DFQATT, SNEGSKA (reference sequence). Trimming stripped 0 bases from V and 2 bases from J, with 8 bases between. The CDR3 sequence is CSARDRLTYEQYV. The CDR3 DNA is TGCAGTGCTAGAGATCGGCTAACCTACGAGCAGTACGTC.

J is TRBJ2-2 and V is TRBV29-1; 13 nucleotides align to TRBD2. This CDR3 is built from 16 residues. Trimming removed 4 bases from V and 7 bases from J; junction bases left unmatched: 9. Germline lookup yields CDR1 SQVTM and CDR2 ANQGSEA. CDR3 DNA: TGCAGCGTTGCACCCACTAGCGGGGGGGTCGGCGGGGAGCTGTTTTTT. Amino acid sequence: CSVAPTSGGVGGELFF.

This clonotype was detected only a few times. This chain links TRBV4-1 with TRBJ2-5; 7 nucleotides line up with TRBD2. The germline gives CDR1 MGHRA, CDR2 YSYEKL. The CDR3 totals 17 residues. The V gene end was trimmed by 4 bases and the J gene end by 5 bases; junction bases not matched to a gene: 16. The CDR3 loop is CASSPWGSGPLGETQYF. The DNA of the CDR3 is TGCGCCAGCAGCCCCTGGGGTAGCGGGCCTTTGGGGGAGACCCAGTACTTC.

This clonotype was observed a few times. The chain carries TRBV19 and TRBJ2-1; TRBD1 agrees at 9 bases. Germline trimming cut 4 bases from V and 8 bases from J; bases unmatched to any gene: 3. In germline, CDR1 is LNHDA, CDR2 SQIVND (reference sequence). The CDR3 is 13 residues long. The CDR3 protein is CASSTRQGDEQFF. The CDR3 DNA is TGTGCCAGTAGTACTCGACAGGGGGATGAGCAGTTCTTC.

The rearrangement joins TRBV7-9 to TRBJ1-2, with 9 bases fitting TRBD1. Germline-derived CDR1 and CDR2 are SEHNR and FQNEAQ (reference sequence). CDR3 length: 16 residues. The V gene end was trimmed by 2 bases and the J gene end by 2 bases; junction bases not matched to a gene: 6. CDR3 bases: TGTGCCAGCAGCTTAACAGGACAGGGGCGAAACTATGGCTACACCTTC. It translates to CASSLTGQGRNYGYTF.

This clonotype was picked up one time. The chain joins TRBV2 to TRBJ1-5, with D possibly being TRBD1 (5 bases). Germline CDR1 is SNHLY and CDR2 is FYNNEI. The CDR3 is 15 amino acids. V lost 3 bases to trimming and J lost 10 bases, with 19 bases between them. CDR3 DNA: TGTGCCAGCAGTGAGATGGCAGGGCGAATGGATCCCCAGCATTTT. This gives the protein CASSEMAGRMDPQHF.

This chain connects TRBV9 to TRBJ2-5; D is perhaps TRBD2 (5 bases). V was pared by 4 bases and J by 2 bases, with 12 bases between. Germline V gene data show CDR1 as SGDLS and CDR2 as YYNGEE. This CDR3 contains 14 residues. CDR3 in DNA: TGTGCCAGCAGCCTCCTGGACTCACAAGAGACCCAGTACTTC. Translation: CASSLLDSQETQYF. Full variable domain (outside the CDR3, taken from reference TRBV9 and TRBJ2-5): DSGVTQTPKHLITATGQRVTLRCSPRSGDLSVYWYQQSLDQGLQFLIQYYNGEERAKGNILERFSAQQFPDLHSELNLSSLELGDSALYFCASSLLDSQETQYFGPGTRLLVL.

This clonotype has a handful of counts. The chain employs TRBV6-5 and TRBJ2-7, with a possible D match to TRBD2 (5 bases). Deletions cut 6 bases from V and 7 bases from J, with 10 bases between. Germline V gives CDR1 MNHEY, CDR2 SVGAGI. The CDR3 runs 11 residues. The CDR3 nucleotides read TGTGCCAGCAGCCGTGGCGGGGAGCAGTACTTC. Amino acids: CASSRGGEQYF.

The chain employs TRBV11-1 and TRBJ2-7; possible D gene TRBD1, 6 bases. This CDR3 comprises 14 residues. V shed 5 bases and J shed 2 bases, with 13 bases lying between them. Germline assignment: CDR1 SGHAT and CDR2 FQDESV (reference sequence). Here the CDR3 DNA reads TGTGCCAGCAGCGAAACAGGGTATGCCTACGAGCAGTACGTC. Its translation is CASSETGYAYEQYV.